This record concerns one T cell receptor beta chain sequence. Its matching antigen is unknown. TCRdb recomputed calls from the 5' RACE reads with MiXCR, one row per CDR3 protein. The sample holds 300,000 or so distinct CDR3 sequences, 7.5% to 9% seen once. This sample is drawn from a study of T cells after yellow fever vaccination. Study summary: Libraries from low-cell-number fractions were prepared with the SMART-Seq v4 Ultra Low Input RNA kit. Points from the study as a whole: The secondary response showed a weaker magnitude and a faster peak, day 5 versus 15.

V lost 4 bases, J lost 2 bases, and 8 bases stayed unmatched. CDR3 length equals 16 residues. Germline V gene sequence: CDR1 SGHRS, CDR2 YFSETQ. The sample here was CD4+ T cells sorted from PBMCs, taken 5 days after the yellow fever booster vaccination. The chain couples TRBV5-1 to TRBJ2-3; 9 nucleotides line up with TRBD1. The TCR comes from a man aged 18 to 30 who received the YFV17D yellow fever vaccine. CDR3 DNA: TGCGCCAGCAGCCCACCCGGGACAGGGACCACAGATACGCAGTATTTT. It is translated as CASSPPGTGTTDTQYF.